This is a list of T cell receptor beta chains from one sample in a study of cytomegalovirus exposure and HLA in healthy donors. Assay used: immunoSEQ multiplex PCR; TCRdb lists only in-frame clones, some missing. The sample lists about 120,000 clones, 55% to 75% occurring once. Specimen: PBMCs. The receptor set was obtained from a young man in good health and CMV-seropositive. Both conserved end residues are part of each CDR3. Fields, in order: J gene, V gene, D gene, clone size, CDR3 DNA, CDR3 protein. D genes are given only for firm matches. A clone size is listed for some rows: how often the clone was seen (once, few, many), or a class if it is expanded.

>TRBJ1-1|TRBV6-5|-|-
TGTGCCAGCAGTGTCAGGGGCACTGAAGCTTTCTTT
CASSVRGTEAFF
>TRBJ1-6|TRBV5-6|TRBD1|-
TGTGCCAGCAGCTTGGCGACAGGGGTAGATTCACCCCTCCACTTT
CASSLATGVDSPLHF
>TRBJ1-4|TRBV7-9|-|-
TGTGCCAGCACCCCCCGGAGTACTAATGAAAAACTGTTTTTT
CASTPRSTNEKLFF
>TRBJ1-5|TRBV10-3|TRBD1|once
TGTGCCATCAGTGATAGGGACAGGGGGCTAAATCAGCCCCAGCATTTT
CAISDRDRGLNQPQHF
>TRBJ1-1|TRBV2|TRBD1|-
TGTGCCAGCAACTTCAGGGGGCTCCCTGAAGCTTTCTTT
CASNFRGLPEAFF
>TRBJ2-7|TRBV4-3|-|few
TGCGCCAGCAGCCCCGGTTGGTCCTACGAGCAGTACTTC
CASSPGWSYEQYF
>TRBJ2-1|TRBV6-1|TRBD1|-
TGTGCCAGCACCCAGGGGGCTTTCTACAATGAGCAGTTCTTC
CASTQGAFYNEQFF
>TRBJ2-3|TRBV6-1|TRBD2|once
TGTGCCAGCAGTGAAGCGCTGTCTAGCGGGAGTATATCAAGGGAGTATTTT
CASSEALSSGSISREYF
>TRBJ2-5|TRBV7-9|-|-
TGTGCCAGCAGCCCCCTTGGGGGAGGTGAAGAGACCCAGTACTTC
CASSPLGGGEETQYF
>TRBJ2-4|TRBV5-4|TRBD1|-
TGTGCCAGCAGCTCGTCCCGGGACAGGGTTGAGGGGAACATTCAGTACTTC
CASSSSRDRVEGNIQYF
>TRBJ2-5|TRBV7-6|-|-
TGTGCCAGCAGCGTTAACGCGGCTTTGGAGACCCAGTACTTC
CASSVNAALETQYF
>TRBJ2-2|TRBV2|TRBD1|-
TGTGCCAGCAGTATGTCGGGACAGGGGACCGGGGAGCTGTTTTTT
CASSMSGQGTGELFF
>TRBJ2-5|TRBV7-9|TRBD2|-
TGTTCCAGCAGTCCTCTTGGACTAGCGGGAGGGGAGACCCAGTACTTC
CSSSPLGLAGGETQYF
>TRBJ2-5|TRBV19|-|-
TGTGCCAGTAGCCAGGGGAGAGAGACCCAGTACTTC
CASSQGRETQYF
>TRBJ1-5|TRBV12-5|TRBD1|-
TGTGCTAGTGGCTTCGCATTGCAGGGGGTTGGCAATCAGCCCCAGCATTTT
CASGFALQGVGNQPQHF
>TRBJ1-1|TRBV29-1|-|-
TGCAGCGGGGCGGCAGGGTTCACTGAAGCTTTCTTT
CSGAAGFTEAFF
>TRBJ2-1|TRBV4-2|TRBD2|-
TGTGCCAGCAGCCAAGTAGCGGGAGGTTCCTACAATGAGCAGTTCTTC
CASSQVAGGSYNEQFF
>TRBJ1-2|TRBV29-1|-|-
TGCAGCGTTTTGGAGGGGCAAAACTATGGCTACACCTTC
CSVLEGQNYGYTF
>TRBJ1-2|TRBV4-3|-|-
TGCGCCAGCAGCGCAGGTGTCTATGGCTACACCTTC
CASSAGVYGYTF
>TRBJ1-2|TRBV7-9|-|once
TGTGCCAGCAGCTTAGAGGTGGTCAGGGGATACGACTACACCTTC
CASSLEVVRGYDYTF
>TRBJ1-4|TRBV7-9|TRBD1|few
TGTGCCAGCAGCCAGACAGGGGGTAATGAAAAACTGTTTTTT
CASSQTGGNEKLFF
>TRBJ2-1|TRBV5-4|TRBD2|-
TGTGCCAGCAGCGCCCGACTAGCGGACTACAATGAGCAGTTCTTC
CASSARLADYNEQFF
>TRBJ2-5|TRBV4-2|TRBD1|-
TGTGCCAGCAGCGCACGACAGGGGAGAGAGACCCAGTACTTC
CASSARQGRETQYF
>TRBJ1-1|TRBV4-1|TRBD1|-
TGCGCCAGCAGCCAAGACAGGGGGCAGGGCACTGAAGCTTTCTTT
CASSQDRGQGTEAFF
>TRBJ2-2|TRBV2|TRBD1|-
TGTGCCAGCAGCGAGGACAGGGGTTACACCGGGGAGCTGTTTTTT
CASSEDRGYTGELFF
>TRBJ1-1|TRBV5-1|-|-
TGCGCCAGCAGCTTGCAGCAGGGCGCTGAAGCTTTCTTT
CASSLQQGAEAFF
>TRBJ1-2|TRBV5-1|TRBD1|-
TGCGCCAGCAGCTTGGCCGAGGACAGGGGAGCCGGTGGCTACACCTTC
CASSLAEDRGAGGYTF
>TRBJ2-7|TRBV28|TRBD2|few
TGTGCCAGCGTAAGGACTAGCGGGAGCTCCTACGAGCAGTACTTC
CASVRTSGSSYEQYF
>TRBJ2-3|TRBV5-5|-|-
TGTGCCAGCAGCTCTCAGCGGCGCACAGATACGCAGTATTTT
CASSSQRRTDTQYF
>TRBJ1-4|TRBV19|-|-
TGTGCCAGTAGTATTCGGGGGGCTTCTGAAAAACTGTTTTTT
CASSIRGASEKLFF
>TRBJ2-7|TRBV4-3|TRBD1|-
TGCGCCAGCAGCCAAGATAGGGGACAGTTCTACGAGCAGTACTTC
CASSQDRGQFYEQYF
>TRBJ2-3|TRBV7-3|-|-
TGTGCCAGCAGCCCAAAACTGGGGGCAGCAGATACGCAGTATTTT
CASSPKLGAADTQYF
>TRBJ2-5|TRBV18|TRBD1|-
TGTGCCAGCTCACCACAGCAGGGGGCGCGTCAAGAGACCCAGTACTTC
CASSPQQGARQETQYF